Following are 14 T cell receptor beta chains from one sample sequenced in a study of early T cells in non-severe SARS-CoV-2 infection. TCRdb fed the 5' RACE reads into MiXCR, producing one record per CDR3 protein. This repertoire shows around 55,000 distinct CDR3 sequences, 14% to 15% found once; its top ten account for approximately 9.1%. The sequencing used whole blood, collected at baseline. Receptors were obtained from an adult who was a healthcare worker with PCR-confirmed SARS-CoV-2 infection or an uninfected control (not recorded which).

The genes are TRBV20-1 and TRBJ2-7; 10 nucleotides line up with TRBD1. The trim removed 0 bases at V and 2 bases at J, leaving 13 bases unmatched. Germline values: CDR1 DFQATT, CDR2 SNEGSKA (reference sequence). The CDR3 is 18 amino acids. The CDR3 DNA follows: TGCAGTGCTAGAGATTCTTACCGGGACAGGGGAATAACCTACGAGCAGTACTTC. This gives the protein CSARDSYRDRGITYEQYF.

The table lists this clonotype with many counts. The J gene is TRBJ1-1, the V gene TRBV12-3 or TRBV12-4, with a tentative D call TRBD1 (6 bases). The CDR3 length is 14 residues. V was trimmed by 7 bases and J by 1 base, leaving 13 bases between them. The CDR3 DNA reads TGTGCCAGCATACCCCGGACAGAGAACACTGAAGCTTTCTTT. It encodes CASIPRTENTEAFF.

The genes are TRBV2 and TRBJ2-2; possibly TRBD1 or TRBD2 for D (5 bases each). The CDR3 is made up of 14 amino acids. Trimming pared 7 bases from V and 2 bases from J, leaving 11 bases between. Germline V gene data show CDR1 as SNHLY and CDR2 as FYNNEI. As DNA, the CDR3 is TGTGCCAGCACCGCTCGGGGCAACACCGGGGAGCTGTTTTTT. Amino acid sequence: CASTARGNTGELFF.

This clonotype was picked up a small number of times. Since the CDR3 does not end with the conserved phenylalanine or tryptophan, this likely comes from a read error. Because the CDR3's place on the DNA is in doubt, the DNA is left out and the CDR3 is given as listed by TCRdb. The chain links TRBV19 to TRBJ1-4; no DNA check was done on the table's D call, TRBD1. The CDR3 is 10 residues long, ends included. Germline lookup yields CDR1 LNHDA and CDR2 SQIVND (reference sequence). CDR3: CASSGTGPFL.

In this sample, this clonotype turned up a few times. V is TRBV20-1 and J is TRBJ2-3; TRBD1 aligns across 7 bases. Germline V gene lookup returns CDR1 DFQATT and CDR2 SNEGSKA (reference sequence). The V and J ends lost 7 bases and 3 bases, in that order; junction bases with no gene match: 10. CDR3 length: 14 residues. CDR3 in DNA: TGCAGTGGTAAACAGGGGTTGAGGACAGATACGCAGTATTTT. Amino acids: CSGKQGLRTDTQYF.

This chain joins TRBV6-1 and TRBJ2-7; D remains unclear. This CDR3 is 13 amino acids long. Trimming removed 10 bases at V and 0 bases at J, with 13 bases between. The germline gives CDR1 MNHNS, CDR2 SASEGT. Written as DNA, the CDR3 is TGTGCCACTTCGAAGCATAGCTCCTACGAGCAGTACTTC. This codes for CATSKHSSYEQYF.

This clonotype has just a few counts. The chain couples TRBV5-1 to TRBJ2-1; D possibly corresponds to TRBD2 (6 bases). Germline V gene lookup returns CDR1 SGHRS and CDR2 YFSETQ. V lost 3 bases, J lost 8 bases, and 12 bases lay in between. The CDR3 has 13 amino acids. The CDR3 DNA follows: TGCGCCAGCAGCTCGGGCGGGACGGATGAGCAGTTCTTC. Protein sequence: CASSSGGTDEQFF.

This clonotype was seen only a few times. V usage is TRBV28 and J usage is TRBJ2-2; D unresolved. V was clipped by 3 bases and J by 6 bases, with 14 bases between them. This CDR3 region has 15 residues. The V gene's germline CDR1 is MDHEN and CDR2 SYDVKM. The CDR3 region is CASSFLFGKPGELFF. Written as DNA, the CDR3 is TGTGCCAGCAGTTTTTTGTTTGGGAAACCCGGGGAGCTGTTTTTT.

This clonotype was recorded many times. CDR3 coding DNA: TGTGCCAGCAGCCACCTAGGACAGGGTGGTTATGGCTACACCTTC. Translation: CASSHLGQGGYGYTF. The chain links TRBV4-2 to TRBJ1-2, with 8 bases fitting TRBD1. The V gene end was trimmed by 3 bases and the J gene end by 5 bases; junction bases not matched to a gene: 8. Looked up from germline, CDR1 is LGHNA and CDR2 is YNFKEQ. This CDR3 is 15 amino acids long.

This clonotype was observed a handful of times. The rearrangement uses TRBV19 and TRBJ2-1; maybe TRBD1 (5 bases). Germline V gene lookup returns CDR1 LNHDA and CDR2 SQIVND (reference sequence). The CDR3 runs to 13 residues. V lost 6 bases to trimming and J lost 7 bases, with 13 bases between them. Here the CDR3 DNA reads TGTGCCAGTAGAACAGGTTGGGGAAATGAGCAGTTCTTC. Its translation: CASRTGWGNEQFF. Full variable domain (remainder filled in from reference TRBV19 and TRBJ2-1): DGGITQSPKYLFRKEGQNVTLSCEQNLNHDAMYWYRQDPGQGLRLIYYSQIVNDFQKGDIAEGYSVSREKKESFPLTVTSAQKNPTAFYLCASRTGWGNEQFFGPGTRLTVL.

This chain links TRBV11-2 with TRBJ1-1; 7 positions match TRBD1. Trimming took 5 bases from V and 1 from J; bases not matched to a gene: 1. Germline V lookup: CDR1 SGHAT, CDR2 FQNNGV. The CDR3 runs 13 residues. The DNA of the CDR3 is TGTGCCAGCAGCCCAGGGGGGAACACTGAAGCTTTCTTT. This translates into CASSPGGNTEAFF.

This clonotype was counted only a few times. The chain recombines TRBV19 with TRBJ1-5; D is unclear. In germline, CDR1 is LNHDA, CDR2 SQIVND (reference sequence). Trimming left V 1 base short and J 1 base short, with 8 bases between. CDR3 size: 15 residues. This CDR3 is CASSIGRRSNQPQHF. DNA for the CDR3: TGTGCCAGTAGTATAGGCCGGAGGAGCAATCAGCCCCAGCATTTT.

This clonotype occurred many times. The chain recombines TRBV7-9 with TRBJ2-7; D is ambiguous. V was shortened by 7 bases and J by 6 bases, with 22 bases between the two germline ends. The CDR3 is 15 amino acids. Germline CDR1 and CDR2: SEHNR and FQNEAQ (reference sequence). The CDR3 loop reads CASTNANTVGSEQYF. CDR3 DNA: TGTGCCAGCACCAACGCAAATACGGTGGGAAGCGAGCAGTACTTC.

This clonotype was seen many times. The chain couples TRBV20-1 to TRBJ2-3, with a possible D match to TRBD1 (6 bases). Trimming pared 0 bases from V and 4 bases from J, leaving 8 bases between. This CDR3 is built from 13 residues. Germline lookup yields CDR1 DFQATT and CDR2 SNEGSKA (reference sequence). The CDR3 region is CSARETGPDTQYF. The CDR3 nucleotides read TGCAGTGCTAGAGAAACAGGGCCAGATACGCAGTATTTT.